This is a list of T cell receptor beta chains from one sample in a study of blood T cell repertoires in COVID-19. This table comes from immunoSEQ multiplex PCR, and its TCRdb copy is limited to in-frame clones, with some not included. The sample holds 35,000 to 45,000 clones, over 70% seen once. Sequenced: peripheral blood. The receptors come from a woman at least 80 years old with acute or convalescent COVID-19. CDR3s include the opening cysteine and the closing phenylalanine or tryptophan. The D gene is left open where the match is weak. Some rows have no size entry. The others give once, few or many, or a class for an expanded clone.

V gene	D gene	J gene	clone size	CDR3 DNA	CDR3 protein
TRBV7-9	NA	TRBJ1-3	once	TGTGCAGGAGCTCGGGATGGAAACACCATATATTTT	CAGARDGNTIYF
TRBV19	TRBD2	TRBJ2-1	NA	TGTGCCAGTAGTATCTGGGGGGGATACAATGAGCAGTTCTTC	CASSIWGGYNEQFF
TRBV25-1	NA	TRBJ1-2	NA	TGTGCCAGCAGTGAATCTTCTACAGGGCTGGTGTATGGCTACACCTTC	CASSESSTGLVYGYTF
TRBV28	TRBD1	TRBJ1-5	NA	TGTGCCAGCAGTTTCTACAGGGGGCTTAATCAGCCCCAGCATTTT	CASSFYRGLNQPQHF
TRBV5-1	NA	TRBJ1-1	NA	TGCGCCAGCAGCCTCGACAGTAACACTGAAGCTTTCTTT	CASSLDSNTEAFF
TRBV6-5	NA	TRBJ2-7	NA	TGTGCCAGCATAGGCGGCTCCTTGTACGAGCAGTACTTC	CASIGGSLYEQYF
TRBV11-2	TRBD1	TRBJ1-1	NA	TGTGCCAGCAGCCCCCGGGACAGGGTCCCCATGAACACTGAAGCTTTCTTT	CASSPRDRVPMNTEAFF
TRBV7-2	TRBD2	TRBJ2-3	NA	TGTGCCAGCAGTAGATCCGGACTAGCGGGTGCTCTTAATACGCAGTATTTT	CASSRSGLAGALNTQYF
TRBV7-2	TRBD2	TRBJ2-5	NA	TGTGCCAGCAGCTTAGGGGGAGCTAGCGGGAGGCCGGGGAAAGAGACCCAGTACTTC	CASSLGGASGRPGKETQYF
TRBV5-1	TRBD2	TRBJ2-1	NA	TGCGCCAGCAGCTCACCCGGGACTAGCGGCTACAATGAGCAGTTCTTC	CASSSPGTSGYNEQFF
TRBV28	TRBD1	TRBJ2-5	NA	TGTGCCAGCAGCCGGGACAGCGTAGGGGCCCAGTACTTC	CASSRDSVGAQYF
TRBV7-2	TRBD2	TRBJ2-3	NA	TGTGCCAGCAGCTTTGGAGCGGGGCCCGCAGATACGCAGTATTTT	CASSFGAGPADTQYF
TRBV19	NA	TRBJ1-1	NA	TGTGCCAGTAGGACACCTATGAACACTGAAGCTTTCTTT	CASRTPMNTEAFF
TRBV28	NA	TRBJ1-1	NA	TGTGCCAGCAGCCTCCCGGGTGTTAGGGAAGCTTTCTTT	CASSLPGVREAFF
TRBV25-1	NA	TRBJ1-2	NA	TGTGCCAGCAGTGGACTCTCAGGGGCGATTAACTATGGCTACACCTTC	CASSGLSGAINYGYTF
TRBV19	NA	TRBJ2-2	NA	TGTGCCAGTAGTGTTGCGACCGGGGAGCTGTTTTTT	CASSVATGELFF
TRBV19	TRBD2	TRBJ2-5	medium-sized	TGTGCCAGTAGTATCGGACTAGCGGGAGCTCGAAATCCAGTAATGAAAGAGACCCAGTACTTC	CASSIGLAGARNPVMKETQYF
TRBV6-6	TRBD2	TRBJ2-2	once	TGTGCCAGCAGGTCCCTAGCGGAATTGAACACCGGGGAGCTGTTTTTT	CASRSLAELNTGELFF
TRBV10-3	TRBD2	TRBJ2-3	NA	TGTGCCATCAGTCGACCCCTAGCGGAGTTGGGCACGGGACCAGATACGCAGTATTTT	CAISRPLAELGTGPDTQYF
TRBV27	TRBD1	TRBJ1-2	NA	TGTGCCAGCGGCTCTGGGGCAGGGGGCAATAATGGCTACACCTTC	CASGSGAGGNNGYTF
TRBV6-5	TRBD1	TRBJ2-5	NA	TGTGCCAGCAGGACAGGGGGCGCGGTGGAGACCCAGTACTTC	CASRTGGAVETQYF
TRBV28	NA	TRBJ2-1	NA	TGTGCCAGCAGTTCCACCGGGTCCACTTACAATGAGCAGTTCTTC	CASSSTGSTYNEQFF
TRBV5-4	NA	TRBJ1-1	NA	TGTGCCAGCAGCTTTGCCAGGGGCTTGGATGAAGCTTTCTTT	CASSFARGLDEAFF
TRBV14	NA	TRBJ1-4	once	TGTGCCAGCCTAACTAATGAAAAACTGTTTTTT	CASLTNEKLFF
TRBV19	NA	TRBJ1-5	few	TGTGCCAGTAGTGCGGCAGGGCAGGTTCAGCCCCAGCATTTT	CASSAAGQVQPQHF
TRBV24-1	TRBD2	TRBJ2-7	NA	TGTGCCACCAGGCCGGGACTACAACCGCCATGGCCGTCCTACGAGCAGTACTTC	CATRPGLQPPWPSYEQYF
TRBV6-5	NA	TRBJ1-1	NA	TGTGCCAGCAGTTACTCTGGGACATTGAACACTGAAGCTTTCTTT	CASSYSGTLNTEAFF
TRBV30	TRBD1	TRBJ1-6	NA	TGTGCCTGGAGTTCCTACAGGGGACGACCACCCCTCCACTTT	CAWSSYRGRPPLHF
TRBV7-9	NA	TRBJ2-3	medium-sized	TGTGCCAGCAGGTTACCGGGAGATGGCACAGATACGCAGTATTTT	CASRLPGDGTDTQYF
TRBV6-6	TRBD1	TRBJ1-2	NA	TGTGCCAGCAGTTCTCAGGGGGCTGATGGCTACACCTTC	CASSSQGADGYTF
TRBV5-1	NA	TRBJ1-1	few	TGCGCCAGCAGCTTGTGGAGGACAGACACTGAAGCTTTCTTT	CASSLWRTDTEAFF
TRBV5-6	TRBD1	TRBJ2-5	NA	TGTGCCAGCAGCAGACAGGGGATCGAGACCCAGTACTTC	CASSRQGIETQYF
TRBV5-1	NA	TRBJ1-4	once	TGCGCCAGCAGCGCCGACATTGTTGAAAAACTGTTTTTT	CASSADIVEKLFF
TRBV19	NA	TRBJ1-1	NA	TGTGCCAGTAGTATAGGGGCAGGGCGTTGGAACACTGAAGCTTTCTTT	CASSIGAGRWNTEAFF
TRBV21-1	NA	TRBJ2-5	NA	TGTGCCAGCAGCAACGGGACTCCCCCACACGAGATGATCCAGTACTTC	CASSNGTPPHEMIQYF
TRBV11-2	TRBD1	TRBJ2-7	NA	TGTGCCAGCAGCCCGGGACAGGTCTCCTACGAGCAGTACTTC	CASSPGQVSYEQYF
TRBV19	NA	TRBJ1-5	NA	TGTGCCAGTAGTATTATGACAGGTAGCAATCAGCCCCAGCATTTT	CASSIMTGSNQPQHF